The subject of this entry is one T cell receptor (beta chain). V was clipped by 5 bases and J by 5 bases, with 12 bases between them. CDR3 length: 13 residues. Germline V gene data show CDR1 as MGHRA and CDR2 as YSYEKL. The study ran its PCR with 60 Vbeta and 13 Jbeta primers. Method: immunoSEQ multiplex PCR; TCRdb's copy keeps in-frame clones and lacks some. The table lists over 150,000 clones, about 72% of them singletons. The data belong to a study of cytomegalovirus exposure and HLA in healthy donors. Whole-study context: About 85 million unique TCR sequences came from HLA-typed donors in an early release.

Sequencing input: PBMCs. This sequence joins TRBV4-1 and TRBJ2-5, with D perhaps TRBD2 (7 bases). This TCR derives from a man aged 45-60 years in good health and CMV-seropositive. DNA for the CDR3: TGCGCCAGCAGCGGGGGGGCACGGGAGACCCAGTACTTC. It is translated as CASSGGARETQYF.